This passage covers 26 T cell receptor beta chains from one sample sequenced in a study of post-analysis software for immune sequencing data. Findings and limits, study-wide: TRBV5-6, TRBV5-1 and TRBV20-1 were among five TRBV segments more frequent in patients than controls.

No antigen has been identified for these receptors. Included in the TCR beta cDNA libraries were unique molecular identifiers. TCRdb called the PCR reads again in MiXCR, with one record for every CDR3 protein. The sample shows about half a million distinct CDR3 sequences, roughly 45% of them seen only once. Sequenced material: blood. These receptors all come from a girl aged 10-17 years with multiple sclerosis.

The chain couples TRBV20-1 to TRBJ1-2; TRBD1 matches at 7 bases. The length of the CDR3 is 16 residues. Germline assignment: CDR1 DFQATT and CDR2 SNEGSKA (reference sequence). Trimming cost V 4 bases and J 4 bases; bases outside gene matches: 15. For the CDR3, the DNA is TGCAGTGCTAAAGGACGGAGGGACAGTTTAGTCTATGGCTACACCTTC. Its translation is CSAKGRRDSLVYGYTF.

This clonotype has only a few counts. The V and J genes are TRBV5-5 and TRBJ2-7; D perhaps matches TRBD2 (6 bases). The V end lost 0 bases, the J end lost 2 bases, and 12 bases lay between the germline ends. The germline V gene encodes CDR1 SGHKS and CDR2 YYEKEE (reference sequence). The CDR3 is 15 residues long. The DNA of the CDR3 is TGTGCCAGCAGCTTGGGACTAGTAGAGACCTACGAGCAGTACTTC. It specifies CASSLGLVETYEQYF.

CDR3 protein: CASSYWRGGDEQYF. CDR3 bases: TGTGCCAGCAGTTACTGGAGGGGGGGTGACGAGCAGTACTTC. V is TRBV6-6 and J is TRBJ2-7, with D possibly matching TRBD2 (7 bases). CDR3 size: 14 residues. Germline CDR1 is MNHNY and CDR2 is SVGAGI (reference sequence). V dropped 1 base and J dropped 5 bases, with 12 bases sitting between them.

There are a few counts of this clonotype. The chain links TRBV28 to TRBJ2-2; no definite D call. In germline, CDR1 is MDHEN, CDR2 SYDVKM. V shed 5 bases and J shed 11 bases, with 12 bases lying between them. This CDR3 is 12 amino acids long. CDR3 sequence: CASSPPTQELFF. The CDR3 DNA is TGTGCCAGCAGTCCCCCTACCCAAGAGCTGTTTTTT.

This sequence joins TRBV28 and TRBJ2-3; 10 bases align to TRBD2. Germline V gene sequence: CDR1 MDHEN, CDR2 SYDVKM. The CDR3 spans 18 residues. The V gene end was trimmed by 8 bases and the J gene end by 2 bases; junction bases not matched to a gene: 16. The CDR3 protein is CASGPSLALAGNTDTQYF. The CDR3 DNA is TGTGCCAGCGGGCCTTCCCTTGCACTAGCGGGAAACACAGATACGCAGTATTTT.

The chain couples TRBV7-3 to TRBJ2-1; the match to TRBD2 covers 8 bases. This CDR3 spans 18 amino acids. Trimming cost V 4 bases and J 2 bases; bases outside gene matches: 13. The germline gives CDR1 SGHTA, CDR2 FQGTGA. Here the CDR3 DNA reads TGTGCCAGCAGCTCAGGTGCTTTGACTAGCGCTGCCTACAATGAGCAGTTCTTC. This encodes CASSSGALTSAAYNEQFF. Together with reference TRBV7-3 and TRBJ2-1, the CDR3 gives the full variable domain: GAGVSQTPSNKVTEKGKYVELRCDPISGHTALYWYRQSLGQGPEFLIYFQGTGAADDSGLPNDRFFAVRPEGSVSTLKIQRTERGDSAVYLCASSSGALTSAAYNEQFFGPGTRLTVL.

This chain joins TRBV20-1 and TRBJ2-5; perhaps TRBD1 as D (5 bases). Trimming removed 6 bases at V and 2 bases at J, with 13 bases between. Germline V lookup: CDR1 DFQATT, CDR2 SNEGSKA (reference sequence). This CDR3 has 13 amino acids. The CDR3 DNA sequence: TGCAGTGCCGCAAGTAGGGGTCAAGAGACCCAGTACTTC. Translating gives CSAASRGQETQYF.

V and J are TRBV25-1 and TRBJ1-2, with 9 nucleotides matching TRBD1. Germline CDR1 and CDR2: MGHDK and SYGVNS. V lost 3 bases to trimming and J lost 5 bases; unmatched junction nucleotides: 4. The CDR3 runs to 14 residues. The CDR3 DNA follows: TGTGCCAGCAGTGACCCAGGACAGGGGTATGGCTACACCTTC. It codes for CASSDPGQGYGYTF.

This clonotype was counted a few times. This sequence joins TRBV29-1 and TRBJ2-1, with D possibly TRBD1 on 6 matching bases. V was trimmed by 6 bases and J by 9 bases, leaving 15 bases between them. The CDR3 runs 12 residues. In germline, CDR1 is SQVTM, CDR2 ANQGSEA. CDR3 bases: TGCAGCGTCCGGGACATACAAGTTGAGCAGTTCTTC. Translation gives CSVRDIQVEQFF.

In this sample, this clonotype turned up many times. J is TRBJ2-7 and V is TRBV29-1; 8 positions agree with TRBD1. Germline V gene sequence: CDR1 SQVTM, CDR2 ANQGSEA. Unmatched junction bases numbered 5, after V lost 0 bases and J lost 4 bases. CDR3 size: 14 residues. The CDR3 DNA reads as TGCAGCGTTGAAGAGGCAGGGGGCTTTTACGAGCAGTACTTC. As protein: CSVEEAGGFYEQYF.

The V call is TRBV11-2, the J call TRBJ2-7; D unclear. The V and J ends lost 0 bases and 0 bases respectively, with 9 bases between them. This CDR3 has 15 amino acids. Germline CDR1 and CDR2: SGHAT and FQNNGV. The CDR3: CASSLDDDTSYEQYF. The DNA for the CDR3 is TGTGCCAGCAGCTTAGATGATGACACCTCCTACGAGCAGTACTTC.

This rearrangement joins TRBV10-1 to TRBJ2-4; D uncertain. The CDR3 is 15 amino acids. Germline values: CDR1 WNHNN, CDR2 SYGVQD (reference sequence). V lost 2 bases, J lost 5 bases, and 13 bases lay in between. In DNA form, the CDR3 reads TGCGCCAGCAGTGAGAGTTACACGAGTCAAAACATTCAGTACTTC. The encoded protein is CASSESYTSQNIQYF.

A note on this clonotype: A much bigger clone sits one base away, suggesting this may be a read error. The rearrangement joins TRBV6-1 to TRBJ1-2; the match to TRBD1 covers 7 bases. Per germline, CDR1 MNHNS and CDR2 SASEGT. The CDR3 consists of 13 residues. V dropped 6 bases and J dropped 0; count of bases not matched to a gene: 1. CDR3 DNA: TGTGCCAGCAGGACAGGGACTAACTATGGCTACACCTTC. It translates to CASRTGTNYGYTF.

This clonotype was found a few times. Just one base apart from a much larger clone, this may be a read error. The V gene is TRBV10-3, the J gene TRBJ2-3; D ambiguous. Germline CDR1 and CDR2: ENHRY and SYGVKD. The CDR3 is 13 residues long. Trimming stripped 2 bases from V and 1 base from J, with 4 bases between. This chain's CDR3 is CAISEDGTDTQYF. The CDR3 region has the DNA TGTGCCATCAGTGAGGACGGCACAGATACGCAGTATTTT.

The V call is TRBV6-2 or TRBV6-3, the J call TRBJ2-7; 7 bases fit TRBD2. This CDR3 region has 16 residues. V trimming: 6 bases; J trimming: 0 bases; junction bases outside the gene matches: 11. Germline V CDR1 and CDR2: MNHEY, SVGEGT. Here the CDR3 reads CASSGSRGRLSYEQYF. The CDR3 nucleotides read TGTGCCAGCAGCGGTTCTCGCGGGAGACTCTCCTACGAGCAGTACTTC.

The chain has TRBV20-1 and TRBJ2-7; D is unclear. CDR3 length: 14 amino acids. Germline CDR1 and CDR2: DFQATT and SNEGSKA (reference sequence). Trimming took off 3 bases at V and 2 bases at J, with 14 bases between the two ends. CDR3 loop: CSASVRTNPYEQYF. The CDR3 DNA sequence: TGCAGTGCTAGCGTCCGGACGAATCCCTACGAGCAGTACTTC.

The J gene is TRBJ2-1, the V gene TRBV14, with 10 bases fitting TRBD2. With 6 bases clipped from V and 3 bases from J, the junction kept 8 bases outside the gene matches. The CDR3 is 16 residues long. Germline values: CDR1 SGHDN, CDR2 FVKESK. Here the CDR3 reads CASSPFGLAVYNEQFF. The CDR3 DNA reads as TGTGCCAGCAGTCCCTTCGGACTAGCGGTCTACAATGAGCAGTTCTTC.

The chain combines TRBV7-9 with TRBJ2-5; 10 bases agree with TRBD2. CDR1 and CDR2 (germline): SEHNR, FQNEAQ (reference sequence). After removal of 6 bases from V and 1 base from J, the junction contained 8 bases not matched to a gene. This CDR3 spans 16 amino acids. In DNA form, the CDR3 reads TGTGCCAGCAGTATTAGACTAGCGGGCTTCCAAGAGACCCAGTACTTC. This encodes CASSIRLAGFQETQYF.

This chain connects TRBV5-1 to TRBJ2-7; TRBD1 matches at 8 bases. The CDR3 spans 14 residues. The V and J ends lost 5 bases and 0 bases, in that order; junction bases with no gene match: 4. CDR1 and CDR2 (germline): SGHRS, YFSETQ. CDR3 region: CASREGTGSYEQYF. As DNA, the CDR3 is TGCGCCAGCAGGGAGGGGACAGGCTCCTACGAGCAGTACTTC.

At least ten counts were recorded for this clonotype. V is TRBV7-9 and J is TRBJ2-1, with unresolved D. Germline loops: CDR1 SEHNR, CDR2 FQNEAQ (reference sequence). The length of the CDR3 is 11 residues. Trimming left V 2 bases short and J 10 bases short, with 6 bases between. DNA of the CDR3: TGTGCCAGCAGCTTATCTGGGGAGCAGTTCTTC. As protein: CASSLSGEQFF.

This clonotype was counted only a few times. The chain employs TRBV11-2 and TRBJ2-1, with 13 bases lining up with TRBD2. Germline V gene data show CDR1 as SGHAT and CDR2 as FQNNGV. V lost 5 bases, J lost 5 bases, and 9 bases stayed unmatched. The length of the CDR3 is 17 residues. The CDR3 sequence is CASSTRPGTSGNNEQFF. CDR3 sequence (DNA): TGTGCCAGCAGCACCCGACCCGGGACTAGCGGGAACAATGAGCAGTTCTTC.

This clonotype was detected a few times. The rearrangement links TRBV4-2 to TRBJ1-2, with a tentative D call TRBD1 (6 bases). The V gene lost 0 bases and the J gene lost 3 bases, with 11 bases spanning the gap. The germline V gene encodes CDR1 LGHNA and CDR2 YNFKEQ. The CDR3 loop spans 15 amino acids. CDR3 residues: CASSQDSGQYYGYTF. In nucleotides, the CDR3 is TGTGCCAGCAGCCAAGATTCCGGACAGTACTATGGCTACACCTTC.

This clonotype was found a few times. V and J are TRBV20-1 and TRBJ2-7; 11 nucleotides line up with TRBD2. The germline gives CDR1 DFQATT, CDR2 SNEGSKA (reference sequence). J was trimmed by 4 bases and V by 6 bases; bases with no gene match: 8. The CDR3 sequence is 14 residues long. The CDR3 is CSAGPSGRRYEQYF. CDR3 DNA: TGCAGTGCAGGCCCTAGCGGGAGGAGGTACGAGCAGTACTTC.

The rearrangement joins TRBV20-1 to TRBJ2-7, with TRBD1 as a possible D gene (6 bases). Germline CDR1 and CDR2: DFQATT and SNEGSKA (reference sequence). The V gene lost 6 bases and the J gene lost 2 bases, with 14 bases spanning the gap. CDR3 length: 13 residues. CDR3 residues: CSAWTDKTYEQYF. The CDR3 region has the DNA TGCAGTGCCTGGACAGATAAAACCTACGAGCAGTACTTC.

The chain joins TRBV7-9 to TRBJ2-6; D unresolved. This CDR3 spans 15 amino acids. CDR1 SEHNR and CDR2 FQNEAQ come from the germline V gene (reference sequence). V gave up 4 bases and J gave up 0 bases, with 7 bases separating them. The CDR3 bases are TGTGCCAGCAGCTCTCAAAGCTCTGGGGCCAACGTCCTGACTTTC. Translation gives CASSSQSSGANVLTF.

The V call is TRBV10-3, the J call TRBJ2-2, with 9 positions matching TRBD2. The V gene end was trimmed by 4 bases and the J gene end by 5 bases; junction bases not matched to a gene: 5. The CDR3 runs to 15 residues. CDR1 ENHRY and CDR2 SYGVKD come from the germline V gene. The CDR3, as DNA: TGTGCCATCAGTGCGGGGACTAGCTCTACCGGGGAGCTGTTTTTT. This codes for CAISAGTSSTGELFF.